The 27 T cell receptor beta chains presented below share a single source sample, sequenced in a study of cytomegalovirus exposure and HLA in healthy donors. Both 60 Vbeta primers and 13 Jbeta primers went into the PCR. Clones were sequenced by immunoSEQ multiplex PCR, and TCRdb holds only the in-frame ones, with some missing. The data hold 180,000 or so clones, with about four fifths observed a single time. The sample was PBMCs. The receptors here all came from a woman aged 50 to 60 in good health and CMV-seronegative.

Here the CDR3 DNA reads TGTGCCAGTTCCCGGGATACGACTCCCGATGGAGACATTCAGTACTTC. This translates into CASSRDTTPDGDIQYF. This chain links TRBV19 with TRBJ2-4, with TRBD2 as a possible D gene (5 bases). CDR3 length equals 16 residues. Germline V CDR1 and CDR2: LNHDA, SQIVND (reference sequence). Trimming pared 8 bases from V and 8 bases from J, leaving 25 bases between.

This clone was seen a few times. The gene calls are TRBV6-1 and TRBJ1-3; 10 nucleotides line up with TRBD1. V was clipped by 4 bases and J by 1 base; unmatched bases: 10. This CDR3 has 18 amino acids. CDR1 is MNHNS, CDR2 SASEGT, per germline. The CDR3 here is CASSVQPTGGFSGNTIYF. The CDR3 DNA follows: TGTGCCAGCAGTGTTCAACCGACAGGGGGCTTTTCTGGAAACACCATATATTTT.

The gene calls are TRBV6-6 and TRBJ1-1; the D gene is possibly TRBD1 (5 bases). Germline CDR1 reads MNHNY; CDR2 reads SVGAGI (reference sequence). With 6 bases removed from V and 4 bases from J, the gap between germline ends came to 18 bases. The length of the CDR3 is 15 residues. The CDR3 DNA reads as TGTGCCAGCAGAATAATTCAGGGTAAGGGCACTGAAGCTTTCTTT. Translation: CASRIIQGKGTEAFF.

The V gene is TRBV18, the J gene TRBJ1-5, with D possibly TRBD1 on 6 matching bases. Germline V CDR1 and CDR2: KGHSH, LQKENI. The CDR3 spans 14 residues. Trimming took 3 bases from V and 7 from J, leaving 13 bases between them. The chain's CDR3 is CASSPGLGGQPQHF. The CDR3 nucleotides read TGTGCCAGCTCACCGGGACTAGGGGGACAGCCCCAGCATTTT.

This chain uses TRBV21-1 with TRBJ2-5; no check of the table's D call, TRBD2, against the DNA was made. TRBV21-1 is annotated as a pseudogene. The CDR3 runs to 15 residues. This CDR3 is CASRFAGEVKETQYF. The CDR3 DNA is TGTGCCAGCAGATTCGCGGGAGAGGTTAAGGAGACCCAGTACTTC.

V gene TRBV7-9 combines with J gene TRBJ2-5; 11 bases line up with TRBD2. CDR1 is SEHNR, CDR2 FQNEAQ, per germline (reference sequence). CDR3 length: 16 amino acids. Trimming took 5 bases from V and 5 from J; bases not matched to a gene: 10. Written as DNA, the CDR3 is TGTGCCAGCAGCCTCTTAGTGTCTAGCGGGAGGGAGACCCAGTACTTC. Translated: CASSLLVSSGRETQYF.

The chain recombines TRBV19 with TRBJ2-3; D unclear. CDR1 LNHDA and CDR2 SQIVND come from the germline V gene (reference sequence). The germline V and J ends were trimmed by 2 bases and 5 bases, with 2 bases remaining between them. CDR3 size: 11 residues. The CDR3 here is CASSILDTQYF. In DNA form, the CDR3 reads TGTGCCAGTAGTATACTAGATACGCAGTATTTT.

The V gene is TRBV18, the J gene TRBJ2-7; D not certain. CDR1 is KGHSH, CDR2 LQKENI, per germline. This CDR3 is 12 amino acids long. The V end lost 2 bases, the J end lost 4 bases, and 6 bases lay between the germline ends. In nucleotides, the CDR3 is TGTGCCAGCTCACCAGCAGAATACGAGCAGTACTTC. Translating it yields CASSPAEYEQYF. The whole variable domain, filled in from reference TRBV18 and TRBJ2-7, reads NAGVMQNPRHLVRRRGQEARLRCSPMKGHSHVYWYRQLPEEGLKFMVYLQKENIIDESGMPKERFSAEFPKEGPSILRIQQVVRGDSAAYFCASSPAEYEQYFGPGTRLTVT.

The V and J genes are TRBV27 and TRBJ1-4; D is possibly TRBD1 (5 bases). The length of the CDR3 is 11 residues. V dropped 6 bases and J dropped 10 bases, with 9 bases sitting between them. Per the germline V gene, CDR1 is MNHEY and CDR2 is SMNVEV (reference sequence). CDR3 nucleotides: TGTGCCAGCAGCACAGGTGGAAAACTGTTTTTT. Translation gives CASSTGGKLFF.

The chain joins TRBV9 to TRBJ2-1, with TRBD2 as a possible D gene (5 bases). This CDR3 contains 15 residues. Trimming stripped 1 base from V and 7 bases from J, with 15 bases between. Germline V gene data show CDR1 as SGDLS and CDR2 as YYNGEE. In DNA form, the CDR3 reads TGTGCCAGCAGCGTAAGGGATCCCCCGGGGAATGAGCAGTTCTTC. Protein: CASSVRDPPGNEQFF.

The rearrangement links TRBV4-3 to TRBJ2-1, with a weak D call TRBD2 (7 bases). There are 16 residues in the CDR3. Germline V gene lookup returns CDR1 LGHNA and CDR2 YSLEER. Trimming cost V 0 bases and J 7 bases, with 16 bases left between them. CDR3 residues: CASSQEGGGHSNEQFF. In nucleotides, the CDR3 is TGCGCCAGCAGCCAAGAAGGCGGGGGCCACTCTAATGAGCAGTTCTTC.

The V gene is TRBV29-1, the J gene TRBJ1-4, with a weak D call TRBD1 (6 bases). The germline gives CDR1 SQVTM, CDR2 ANQGSEA. This CDR3 contains 13 residues. Trimming took 5 bases from V and 10 from J, leaving 17 bases between them. The CDR3 is CSVQSQGRGKLFF. CDR3 nucleotide sequence: TGCAGCGTTCAATCCCAGGGCAGGGGAAAACTGTTTTTT.

The chain couples TRBV19 to TRBJ2-3, with 13 bases matching TRBD2. V lost 6 bases to trimming and J lost 8 bases; unmatched junction nucleotides: 17. The CDR3 has 18 amino acids. Germline CDR1 and CDR2: LNHDA and SQIVND (reference sequence). The CDR3 sequence: CASSRTSGGQGAHRTQYF. The CDR3 nucleotides read TGTGCCAGTAGCAGGACTAGCGGGGGCCAGGGGGCACACCGTACGCAGTATTTT.

Points on this clone: An end of the junction does not agree with germline; a read error may underlie this. The chain uses TRBV5-6 and TRBJ1-4; D gene unclear. Germline values: CDR1 SGHDT, CDR2 YYEEEE. CDR3 length equals 14 residues. The CDR3 is CASSLGPTSEKLFF. CDR3 sequence (DNA): TGTGCCAGCAGCTTGGGGCCCACTAGTGAAAAACTGTTTTTT.

V usage is TRBV6-5 and J usage is TRBJ2-5; 9 bases are a match to TRBD1. The V gene's germline CDR1 is MNHEY and CDR2 SVGAGI. The CDR3 length is 14 residues. Trimming at V came to 2 bases and at J to 2 bases, leaving 0 bases not matched to a gene. This CDR3 reads CASSYDRGQETQYF. In DNA form, the CDR3 reads TGTGCCAGCAGTTACGACAGGGGGCAAGAGACCCAGTACTTC.

This clone has just one count. V usage is TRBV2 and J usage is TRBJ2-2, with 10 nucleotides matching TRBD2. The ends lost 6 bases at V and 6 bases at J; junction bases unmatched: 7. There are 15 residues in the CDR3. Germline assignment: CDR1 SNHLY and CDR2 FYNNEI. The chain's CDR3 is CASRSLAGGPGELFF. CDR3 in DNA: TGTGCCAGCAGGAGTTTAGCGGGAGGACCCGGGGAGCTGTTTTTT.

V gene TRBV28 combines with J gene TRBJ2-5; 9 nucleotides match TRBD1. This CDR3 has 14 amino acids. CDR1 is MDHEN and CDR2 is SYDVKM in the germline V gene. After removal of 6 bases from V and 1 base from J, the junction contained 3 bases not matched to a gene. This CDR3 reads CASRVTGGQETQYF. DNA of the CDR3: TGTGCCAGCAGGGTGACAGGGGGCCAAGAGACCCAGTACTTC.

V and J are TRBV11-2 and TRBJ1-2; 9 positions agree with TRBD1. Germline V lookup: CDR1 SGHAT, CDR2 FQNNGV. The J segment lost 4 bases and the V segment lost 3 bases, leaving 3 bases of the junction unmatched. This CDR3 region has 14 residues. The CDR3 DNA sequence: TGTGCCAGCAGCTTCGGGGGACAGGGCTATGGCTACACCTTC. Encoded protein: CASSFGGQGYGYTF.

The chain employs TRBV7-2 and TRBJ2-7; 8 bases fit TRBD2. Germline V gives CDR1 SGHTA, CDR2 FQGNSA. The junction had 6 bases not matched to a gene; V was cut back by 0 bases and J by 5 bases. The CDR3 sequence is 15 residues long. CDR3 in DNA: TGTGCCAGCAGCTTAGCGCCGGGAGGGCCCCACGAGCAGTACTTC. The encoded protein is CASSLAPGGPHEQYF. The full variable domain, its missing parts supplied by reference TRBV7-2 and TRBJ2-7, is GAGVSQSPSNKVTEKGKDVELRCDPISGHTALYWYRQSLGQGLEFLIYFQGNSAPDKSGLPSDRFSAERTGGSVSTLTIQRTQQEDSAVYLCASSLAPGGPHEQYFGPGTRLTVT.

This clone was picked up one time. The V call is TRBV9, the J call TRBJ2-1; 9 nucleotides match TRBD2. The CDR3 loop spans 15 amino acids. The germline gives CDR1 SGDLS, CDR2 YYNGEE. Trimming at V came to 0 bases and at J to 6 bases, leaving 4 bases not matched to a gene. The CDR3 DNA follows: TGTGCCAGCAGCGTAGTCGCGGGAGGGTCCAATGAGCAGTTCTTC. The encoded protein is CASSVVAGGSNEQFF.

This sequence joins TRBV5-5 and TRBJ2-3, with 8 positions matching TRBD2. V lost 1 base to trimming and J lost 2 bases; unmatched junction nucleotides: 6. The CDR3 contains 16 residues. Germline values: CDR1 SGHKS, CDR2 YYEKEE (reference sequence). The CDR3 loop reads CASSLMGLEATDTQYF. In nucleotides, the CDR3 is TGTGCCAGCAGCTTGATGGGACTAGAGGCCACAGATACGCAGTATTTT.

CDR3 in amino acids: CASSPGSLGYPEAFF. In nucleotides, the CDR3 is TGTGCCAGCAGCCCGGGGTCACTGGGGTACCCTGAAGCTTTCTTT. The chain uses TRBV5-6 and TRBJ1-1; D gene uncertain. V lost 4 bases and J lost 6, with 19 bases in between. Germline CDR1 is SGHDT and CDR2 is YYEEEE. The CDR3 has 15 amino acids.

Remarks on this clone: Because it lacks the conserved phenylalanine or tryptophan at the end, this CDR3 is likely a read error. For the CDR3, the DNA is TGTGCCAGCAGTTACGAAGGGACAGGGGCTGTTGGCTACACCCTC. Its protein product is CASSYEGTGAVGYTL. The chain has TRBV6-5 and TRBJ1-2; 10 bases align to TRBD1. The CDR3 covers 15 residues. J was trimmed by 7 bases and V by 2 bases; bases with no gene match: 7. Germline V gene sequence: CDR1 MNHEY, CDR2 SVGAGI.

This clone was counted between two and nine times. The V and J genes are TRBV6-1 and TRBJ2-2; weak D call: TRBD1 (5 bases). Trimming removed 11 bases at V and 1 base at J, with 14 bases between. CDR3 length: 14 residues. The germline V gene encodes CDR1 MNHNS and CDR2 SASEGT. DNA for the CDR3: TGTGCCGGTACGCCAAGGGGGAACACCGGGGAGCTGTTTTTT. As protein: CAGTPRGNTGELFF.

V usage is TRBV7-2 and J usage is TRBJ2-1; 7 bases map to TRBD2. Looked up from germline, CDR1 is SGHTA and CDR2 is FQGNSA. The CDR3 is 13 residues long. Trimming cost V 5 bases and J 8 bases; bases outside gene matches: 6. DNA of the CDR3: TGTGCCAGCAGCCTAACCGCGGGAGATGAGCAGTTCTTC. It specifies CASSLTAGDEQFF.

The chain couples TRBV7-9 to TRBJ2-3; D is unclear. V shed 2 bases and J shed 0 bases, with 12 bases lying between them. The CDR3 runs to 16 residues. Germline values: CDR1 SEHNR, CDR2 FQNEAQ (reference sequence). The CDR3 DNA is TGTGCCAGCAGCTTAATCGGCTGGGCTAGCACAGATACGCAGTATTTT. Translation: CASSLIGWASTDTQYF.

CDR3 sequence: CASSQISVVNTGELFF. The CDR3 region has the DNA TGCGCCAGCAGCCAGATCAGCGTAGTGAACACCGGGGAGCTGTTTTTT. This chain uses TRBV4-1 with TRBJ2-2, with no clear D. Germline-derived CDR1 and CDR2 are MGHRA and YSYEKL. V lost 3 bases, J lost 1 base, and 12 bases lay in between. This CDR3 has 16 amino acids.